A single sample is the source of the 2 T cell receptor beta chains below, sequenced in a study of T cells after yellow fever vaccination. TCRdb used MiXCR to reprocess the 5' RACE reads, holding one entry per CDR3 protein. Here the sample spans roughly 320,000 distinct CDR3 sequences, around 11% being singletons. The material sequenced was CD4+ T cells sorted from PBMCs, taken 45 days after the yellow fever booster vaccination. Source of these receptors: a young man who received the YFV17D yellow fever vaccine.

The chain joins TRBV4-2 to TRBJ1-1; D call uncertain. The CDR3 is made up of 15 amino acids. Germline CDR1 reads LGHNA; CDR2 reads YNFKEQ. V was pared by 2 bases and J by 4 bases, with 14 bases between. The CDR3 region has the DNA TGTGCCAGCAGCCAACCTGGCCGCGTGGGCACTGAAGCTTTCTTT. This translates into CASSQPGRVGTEAFF.

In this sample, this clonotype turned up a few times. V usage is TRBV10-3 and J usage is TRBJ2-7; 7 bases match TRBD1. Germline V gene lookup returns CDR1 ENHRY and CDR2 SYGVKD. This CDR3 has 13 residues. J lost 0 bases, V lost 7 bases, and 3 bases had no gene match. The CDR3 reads CAIMRQGSYEQYF. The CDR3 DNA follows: TGTGCCATCATGAGACAGGGCTCCTACGAGCAGTACTTC.